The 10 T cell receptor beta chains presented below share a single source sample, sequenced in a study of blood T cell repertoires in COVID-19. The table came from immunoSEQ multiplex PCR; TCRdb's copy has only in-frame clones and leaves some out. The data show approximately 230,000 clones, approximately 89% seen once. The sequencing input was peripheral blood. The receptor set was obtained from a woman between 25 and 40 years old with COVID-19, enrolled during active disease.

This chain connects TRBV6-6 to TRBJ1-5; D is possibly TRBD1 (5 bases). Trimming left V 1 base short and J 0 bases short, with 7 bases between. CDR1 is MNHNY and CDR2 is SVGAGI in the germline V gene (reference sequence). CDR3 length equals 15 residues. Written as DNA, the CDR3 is TGTGCCAGCAGTTACTGGGGGGATAGCAATCAGCCCCAGCATTTT. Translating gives CASSYWGDSNQPQHF.

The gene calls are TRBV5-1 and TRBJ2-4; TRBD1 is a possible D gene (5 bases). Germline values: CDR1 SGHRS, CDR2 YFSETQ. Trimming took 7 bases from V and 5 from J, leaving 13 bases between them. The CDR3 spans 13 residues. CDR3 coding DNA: TGCGCCAGCTCGCGGCAGACAGAAAACATTCAGTACTTC. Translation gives CASSRQTENIQYF. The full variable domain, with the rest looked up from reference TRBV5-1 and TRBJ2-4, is KAGVTQTPRYLIKTRGQQVTLSCSPISGHRSVSWYQQTPGQGLQFLFEYFSETQRNKGNFPGRFSGRQFSNSRSEMNVSTLELGDSALYLCASSRQTENIQYFGAGTRLSVL.

The CDR3 nucleotides are TGTGCCAGTACCCCACAGGGGTACTATGGCTACACCTTC. As protein: CASTPQGYYGYTF. The V call is TRBV19, the J call TRBJ1-2; 7 positions agree with TRBD1. V shed 7 bases and J 3 bases; nucleotides not matched to a gene: 5. The length of the CDR3 is 13 residues. Germline V gives CDR1 LNHDA, CDR2 SQIVND (reference sequence). Filled out from reference TRBV19 and TRBJ1-2, the complete variable domain reads DGGITQSPKYLFRKEGQNVTLSCEQNLNHDAMYWYRQDPGQGLRLIYYSQIVNDFQKGDIAEGYSVSREKKESFPLTVTSAQKNPTAFYLCASTPQGYYGYTFGSGTRLTVV.

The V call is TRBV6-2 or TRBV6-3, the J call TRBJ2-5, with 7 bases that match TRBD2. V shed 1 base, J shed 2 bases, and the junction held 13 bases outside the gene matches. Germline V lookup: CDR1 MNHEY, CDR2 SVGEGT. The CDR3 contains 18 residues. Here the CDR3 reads CASSYLGERGGLQETQYF. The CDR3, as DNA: TGTGCCAGCAGTTACTTGGGGGAGCGGGGAGGTCTTCAAGAGACCCAGTACTTC.

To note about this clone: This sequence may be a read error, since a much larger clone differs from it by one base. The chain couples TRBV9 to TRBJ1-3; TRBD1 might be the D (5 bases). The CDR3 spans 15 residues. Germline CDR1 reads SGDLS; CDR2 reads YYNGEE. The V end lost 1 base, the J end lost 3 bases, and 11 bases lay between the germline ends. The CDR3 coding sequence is TGTGCCAGCAGCGTATCCGGACATCTTGGAAACACCATATATTTT. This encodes CASSVSGHLGNTIYF. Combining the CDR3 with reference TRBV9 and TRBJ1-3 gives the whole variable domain DSGVTQTPKHLITATGQRVTLRCSPRSGDLSVYWYQQSLDQGLQFLIQYYNGEERAKGNILERFSAQQFPDLHSELNLSSLELGDSALYFCASSVSGHLGNTIYFGEGSWLTVV.

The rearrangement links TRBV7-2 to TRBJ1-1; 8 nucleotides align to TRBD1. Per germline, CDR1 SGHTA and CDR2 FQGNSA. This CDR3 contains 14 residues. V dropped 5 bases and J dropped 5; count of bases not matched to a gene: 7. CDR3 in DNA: TGTGCCAGCAGCCGTGACAGGGGTGGGACTGAAGCTTTCTTT. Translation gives CASSRDRGGTEAFF.

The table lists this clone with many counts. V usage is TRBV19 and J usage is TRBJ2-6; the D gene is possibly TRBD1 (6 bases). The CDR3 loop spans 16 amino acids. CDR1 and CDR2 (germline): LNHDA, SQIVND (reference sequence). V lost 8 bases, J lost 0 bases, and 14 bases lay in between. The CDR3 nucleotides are TGTGCCAGTCAACCGGGACATAACTCTGGGGCCAACGTCCTGACTTTC. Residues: CASQPGHNSGANVLTF.

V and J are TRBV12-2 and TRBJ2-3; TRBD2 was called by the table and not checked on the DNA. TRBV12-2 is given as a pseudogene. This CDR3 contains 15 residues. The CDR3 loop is CASRHPGLANDTQYF. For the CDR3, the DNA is TGTGCAAGTCGCCATCCAGGACTAGCGAACGATACGCAGTATTTT.

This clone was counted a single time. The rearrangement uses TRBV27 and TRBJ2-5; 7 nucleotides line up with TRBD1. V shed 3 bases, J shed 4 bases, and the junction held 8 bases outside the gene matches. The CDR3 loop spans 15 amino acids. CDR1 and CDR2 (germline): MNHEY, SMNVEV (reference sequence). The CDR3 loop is CASSFATNRGETQYF. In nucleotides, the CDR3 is TGTGCCAGCAGTTTCGCTACTAACAGGGGAGAGACCCAGTACTTC.

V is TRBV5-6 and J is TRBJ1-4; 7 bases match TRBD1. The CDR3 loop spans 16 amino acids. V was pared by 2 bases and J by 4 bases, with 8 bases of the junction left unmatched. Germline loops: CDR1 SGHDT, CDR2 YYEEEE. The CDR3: CASSLTPGGGNEKLFF. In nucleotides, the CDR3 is TGTGCCAGCAGCTTAACCCCAGGGGGAGGTAATGAAAAACTGTTTTTT.